Listed here are 20 T cell receptor beta chains from one sample, sequenced in a study of T-cell memory formation after mild COVID-19. Each CDR3 protein is one row after TCRdb ran MiXCR on the 5' RACE reads. The sample consists of about 130,000 distinct CDR3 sequences, approximately 17% of them appearing once. The sample was PBMCs or a T cell subset sorted from them (not recorded which). These receptors were collected from a man between 18 and 29 years old who had mild COVID-19 (a few samples of this study predate the infection). Cell type and time point are not known.

This clonotype showed up just a few times. V gene TRBV20-1 combines with J gene TRBJ2-6, with D hard to call. Trimming took 6 bases from V and 2 from J, leaving 11 bases between them. Germline V gene sequence: CDR1 DFQATT, CDR2 SNEGSKA (reference sequence). This CDR3 spans 14 amino acids. The CDR3 region is CSAPTKTGANVLTF. The CDR3 DNA sequence: TGCAGTGCCCCAACCAAGACTGGGGCCAACGTCCTGACTTTC.

In this sample, this clonotype turned up many times. V is TRBV27 and J is TRBJ2-3, with 9 bases identical to TRBD2. The CDR3 loop spans 14 amino acids. With 3 bases clipped from V and 6 bases from J, the junction kept 4 bases outside the gene matches. Germline V gene lookup returns CDR1 MNHEY and CDR2 SMNVEV (reference sequence). CDR3 sequence reads: CASSFVAGVDTQYF. In nucleotides, the CDR3 is TGTGCCAGCAGTTTCGTAGCGGGGGTGGATACGCAGTATTTT.

This chain connects TRBV3-1 to TRBJ2-4; 7 bases fit TRBD2. CDR1 is LGHDT and CDR2 is YNNKEL in the germline V gene (reference sequence). The length of the CDR3 is 15 residues. V shed 4 bases and J 3 bases; nucleotides not matched to a gene: 6. The CDR3 here is CASSLTPGGKNIQYF. For the CDR3, the DNA is TGTGCCAGCAGCCTAACACCGGGGGGCAAAAACATTCAGTACTTC.

This clonotype was observed a few times. J is TRBJ2-2 and V is TRBV4-3, with D possibly matching TRBD2 (5 bases). This CDR3 comprises 12 residues. Germline V gene data show CDR1 as LGHNA and CDR2 as YSLEER. Trimming removed 6 bases at V and 7 bases at J, with 9 bases between. CDR3 region: CASSHRGGELFF. In nucleotides, the CDR3 is TGCGCCAGCAGTCATCGGGGCGGGGAGCTGTTTTTT.

This clonotype was counted a few times. The chain recombines TRBV5-1 with TRBJ2-3; weak D call: TRBD2 (6 bases). CDR1 is SGHRS, CDR2 YFSETQ, per germline. Trimming left V 2 bases short and J 1 base short, with 14 bases between. This CDR3 is built from 16 residues. In DNA form, the CDR3 reads TGCGCCAGCAGCTTATTAGCGGACACGGGCACAGATACGCAGTATTTT. Translation gives CASSLLADTGTDTQYF. Together with reference TRBV5-1 and TRBJ2-3, the CDR3 gives the full variable domain: KAGVTQTPRYLIKTRGQQVTLSCSPISGHRSVSWYQQTPGQGLQFLFEYFSETQRNKGNFPGRFSGRQFSNSRSEMNVSTLELGDSALYLCASSLLADTGTDTQYFGPGTRLTVL.

The chain links TRBV6-2 or TRBV6-3 to TRBJ1-1; 7 nucleotides align to TRBD1. V lost 8 bases to trimming and J lost 4 bases; unmatched junction nucleotides: 7. The CDR3 spans 13 residues. Germline V gene data show CDR1 as MNHEY and CDR2 as SVGEGT. CDR3 amino acids: CASALQGLTEAFF. The CDR3 DNA follows: TGTGCCAGCGCTTTACAGGGGCTCACTGAAGCTTTCTTT.

This chain uses TRBV27 with TRBJ2-3; TRBD1 agrees at 9 bases. V lost 5 bases, J lost 4 bases, and 7 bases stayed unmatched. The germline V gene has CDR1 MNHEY and CDR2 SMNVEV (reference sequence). The CDR3 has 15 residues. As DNA, the CDR3 is TGTGCCAGCAGTCCATGGACAGGGGAACCAGATACGCAGTATTTT. Its translation: CASSPWTGEPDTQYF.

This clonotype showed up just a few times. The chain carries TRBV2 and TRBJ2-7, with TRBD1 as a possible D gene (6 bases). Trimming left V 3 bases short and J 6 bases short, with 9 bases between. CDR1 and CDR2 from the germline V gene are SNHLY and FYNNEI. This CDR3 contains 12 residues. The CDR3 DNA reads as TGTGCCAGCAGTGAGTGGGGGCGCGAGCAGTACTTC. This encodes CASSEWGREQYF.

The V call is TRBV5-6, the J call TRBJ2-6; D is unclear. The CDR3 totals 12 residues. CDR1 is SGHDT, CDR2 YYEEEE, per germline. V was trimmed by 0 bases and J by 5 bases, leaving 0 bases between them. The CDR3 DNA is TGTGCCAGCAGCTTGGGGGCCAACGTCCTGACTTTC. Protein product: CASSLGANVLTF.

V gene TRBV20-1 combines with J gene TRBJ2-5; TRBD2 agrees at 11 bases. CDR1 DFQATT and CDR2 SNEGSKA come from the germline V gene (reference sequence). V shed 3 bases and J 0 bases; nucleotides not matched to a gene: 3. The CDR3 is 15 amino acids. This chain's CDR3 is CSARLTSGDQETQYF. CDR3 nucleotide sequence: TGCAGTGCTAGGTTGACTAGCGGGGACCAAGAGACCCAGTACTTC.

J is TRBJ2-1 and V is TRBV28; D is undetermined. The CDR3 has 14 amino acids. Germline CDR1 MDHEN, CDR2 SYDVKM. V dropped 3 bases and J dropped 8 bases, with 14 bases sitting between them. The CDR3 protein is CASSFGSRRDEQFF. CDR3 coding DNA: TGTGCCAGCAGTTTCGGGTCTCGACGAGATGAGCAGTTCTTC.

This rearrangement joins TRBV20-1 to TRBJ1-2; D is possibly TRBD1 (6 bases). Germline-derived CDR1 and CDR2 are DFQATT and SNEGSKA (reference sequence). CDR3 length: 15 amino acids. Trimming removed 6 bases from V and 2 bases from J, with 19 bases in between. CDR3 nucleotide sequence: TGCAGTGCGAATCGGCCGGCAGGGGACAACTATGGCTACACCTTC. Translation: CSANRPAGDNYGYTF.

There are a few counts of this clonotype. This chain connects TRBV28 to TRBJ1-6; maybe TRBD1 (5 bases). V dropped 2 bases and J dropped 7 bases, with 12 bases sitting between them. Germline assignment: CDR1 MDHEN and CDR2 SYDVKM. This CDR3 is 15 amino acids long. The CDR3 spells CASSLNGGRNSPLHF. The CDR3 region has the DNA TGTGCCAGCAGTTTAAATGGGGGAAGGAATTCACCCCTCCACTTT.

The gene calls are TRBV6-2 or TRBV6-3 and TRBJ1-1, with D perhaps matching TRBD1 (5 bases). The CDR3 has 13 amino acids. The germline V gene encodes CDR1 MNHEY and CDR2 SVGEGT. The V end lost 7 bases, the J end lost 0 bases, and 9 bases lay between the germline ends. The CDR3 reads CASTNRMNTEAFF. In DNA form, the CDR3 reads TGTGCCAGCACGAACAGGATGAACACTGAAGCTTTCTTT.

The rearrangement links TRBV12-3 or TRBV12-4 to TRBJ1-5, with a weak D call TRBD1 (5 bases). V lost 3 bases to trimming and J lost 5 bases, with 11 bases between them. The CDR3 contains 14 residues. In nucleotides, the CDR3 is TGTGCCAGCAGTTTCTCCAGGGTCGATCAGCCCCAGCATTTT. Residues: CASSFSRVDQPQHF.

This clonotype was counted only a few times. The chain recombines TRBV2 with TRBJ2-5, with 8 nucleotides matching TRBD2. J lost 6 bases, V lost 6 bases, and 9 bases had no gene match. The CDR3 spans 14 residues. Germline V gene sequence: CDR1 SNHLY, CDR2 FYNNEI. CDR3 in DNA: TGTGCCAGCAGCCGGGAGGGGCCACGGAAGACCCAGTACTTC. This sequence encodes CASSREGPRKTQYF. Variable domain in full (rest from reference TRBV2 and TRBJ2-5): EPEVTQTPSHQVTQMGQEVILRCVPISNHLYFYWYRQILGQKVEFLVSFYNNEISEKSEIFDDQFSVERPDGSNFTLKIRSTKLEDSAMYFCASSREGPRKTQYFGPGTRLLVL.

The sample holds one count of this clonotype. The genes are TRBV6-2 or TRBV6-3 and TRBJ2-5; D is possibly TRBD1 or TRBD2 (6 bases each). This CDR3 spans 13 amino acids. Germline assignment: CDR1 MNHEY and CDR2 SVGEGT. Trimming took 10 bases from V and 3 from J, leaving 15 bases between them. This CDR3 reads CATRWGAKETQYF. The CDR3 nucleotides read TGTGCCACCCGGTGGGGGGCGAAAGAGACCCAGTACTTC.

There are a few counts of this clonotype. The rearrangement joins TRBV7-2 to TRBJ2-2; the match to TRBD1 covers 10 bases. V was clipped by 9 bases and J by 5 bases; unmatched bases: 9. Germline CDR1 reads SGHTA; CDR2 reads FQGNSA. CDR3 length equals 15 residues. This CDR3 is CASTKTGGWTGELFF. The DNA for the CDR3 is TGTGCCAGTACCAAGACAGGGGGCTGGACCGGGGAGCTGTTTTTT.

The chain uses TRBV28 and TRBJ2-5; D gene uncertain. Germline CDR1 reads MDHEN; CDR2 reads SYDVKM. Deletions cut 2 bases from V and 5 bases from J, with 9 bases between. This CDR3 has 13 amino acids. The CDR3 DNA reads as TGTGCCAGCAGTTTACCCGAGGCGGAGACCCAGTACTTC. Protein product: CASSLPEAETQYF.

This clonotype occurred many times. The chain recombines TRBV7-2 with TRBJ1-1; 7 nucleotides line up with TRBD1. Trimming removed 0 bases from V and 4 bases from J; junction bases left unmatched: 8. This CDR3 is built from 16 residues. Germline loops: CDR1 SGHTA, CDR2 FQGNSA. The CDR3 nucleotides read TGTGCCAGCAGCTTAGCGTCGGCAGGGGGGTTCACTGAAGCTTTCTTT. Its protein is CASSLASAGGFTEAFF. The whole variable domain, filled in from reference TRBV7-2 and TRBJ1-1, reads GAGVSQSPSNKVTEKGKDVELRCDPISGHTALYWYRQSLGQGLEFLIYFQGNSAPDKSGLPSDRFSAERTGGSVSTLTIQRTQQEDSAVYLCASSLASAGGFTEAFFGQGTRLTVV.